This T cell receptor beta chain was obtained from a study of PD-1 blockade in mismatch repair-deficient tumors. Across the whole study: Patients had approximately 11 mismatch repair-deficient cancer types and were previously treated and progressing. Points from the study as a whole: Tumor-resident clones, often absent from pretreatment blood, expanded after pembrolizumab and then contracted.

The CDR3 loop spans 16 amino acids. The trim removed 5 bases at V and 0 bases at J, leaving 6 bases unmatched. Per germline, CDR1 SNHLY and CDR2 FYNNEI. Data came from immunoSEQ multiplex PCR; TCRdb stores just in-frame clones and leaves some out. Of 15,000 or so clones listed, over 70% are singletons. All patients were mismatch repair deficient, assessed by either PCR or immunohistochemistry. Three pembrolizumab responders had their TCRs sequenced. Worth noting for this clone: Its matching antigen is unknown.

The receptor's source is an adult with mismatch repair-deficient cancer. V gene TRBV2 combines with J gene TRBJ2-5; 10 bases fit TRBD2. The sequencing here drew on PBMCs, taken less than 25 weeks after starting pembrolizumab. CDR3: CASSRTSGGYQETQYF. As DNA, the CDR3 is TGTGCCAGCAGTCGGACTAGCGGTGGGTACCAAGAGACCCAGTACTTC.